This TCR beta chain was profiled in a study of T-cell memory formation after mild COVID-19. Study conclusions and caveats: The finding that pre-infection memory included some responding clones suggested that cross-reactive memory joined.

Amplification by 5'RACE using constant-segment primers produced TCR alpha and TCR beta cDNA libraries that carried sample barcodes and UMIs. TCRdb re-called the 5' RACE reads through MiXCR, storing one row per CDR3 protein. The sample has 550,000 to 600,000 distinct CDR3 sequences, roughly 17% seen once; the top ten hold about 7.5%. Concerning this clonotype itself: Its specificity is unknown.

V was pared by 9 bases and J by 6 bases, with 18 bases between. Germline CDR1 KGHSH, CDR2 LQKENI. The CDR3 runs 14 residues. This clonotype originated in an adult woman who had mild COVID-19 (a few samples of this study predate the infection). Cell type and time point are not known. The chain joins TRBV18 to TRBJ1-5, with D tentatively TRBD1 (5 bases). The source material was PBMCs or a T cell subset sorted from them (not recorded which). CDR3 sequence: CASSGQRGTQPQHF. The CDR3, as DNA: TGTGCCAGTTCCGGGCAAAGGGGTACTCAGCCCCAGCATTTT.